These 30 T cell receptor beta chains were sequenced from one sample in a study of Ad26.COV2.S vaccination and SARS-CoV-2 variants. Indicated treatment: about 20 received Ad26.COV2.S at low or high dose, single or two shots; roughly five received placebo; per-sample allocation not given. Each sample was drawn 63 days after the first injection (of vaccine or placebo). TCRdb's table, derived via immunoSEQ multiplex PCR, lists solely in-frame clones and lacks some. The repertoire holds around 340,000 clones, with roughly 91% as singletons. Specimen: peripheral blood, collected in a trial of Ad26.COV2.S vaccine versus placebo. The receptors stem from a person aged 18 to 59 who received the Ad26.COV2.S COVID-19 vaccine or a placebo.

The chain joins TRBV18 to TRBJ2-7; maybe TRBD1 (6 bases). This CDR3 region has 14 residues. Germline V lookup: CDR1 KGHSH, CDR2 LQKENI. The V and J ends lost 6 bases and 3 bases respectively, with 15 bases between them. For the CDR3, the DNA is TGTGCCAGCTCCCGCGGACAGAAGAACTACGAGCAGTACTTC. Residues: CASSRGQKNYEQYF. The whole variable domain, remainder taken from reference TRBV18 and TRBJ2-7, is NAGVMQNPRHLVRRRGQEARLRCSPMKGHSHVYWYRQLPEEGLKFMVYLQKENIIDESGMPKERFSAEFPKEGPSILRIQQVVRGDSAAYFCASSRGQKNYEQYFGPGTRLTVT.

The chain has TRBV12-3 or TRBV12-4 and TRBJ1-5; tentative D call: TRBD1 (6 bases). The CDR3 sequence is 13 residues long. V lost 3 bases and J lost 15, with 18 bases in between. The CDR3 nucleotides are TGTGCCAGCAGTTTCAACGCACAGGGCGTTTCGCATTTT. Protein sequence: CASSFNAQGVSHF.

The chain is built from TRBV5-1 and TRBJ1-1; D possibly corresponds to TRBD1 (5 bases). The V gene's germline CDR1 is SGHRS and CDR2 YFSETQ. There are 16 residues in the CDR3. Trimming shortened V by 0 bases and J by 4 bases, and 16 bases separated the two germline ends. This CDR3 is CASSLVGEGLGTEAFF. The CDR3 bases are TGCGCCAGCAGCTTGGTTGGGGAGGGGTTGGGCACTGAAGCTTTCTTT.

The DNA for the CDR3 is TGTGCCAGCAGCGGAAGGGAGGGGGCGCGCGAAAAACTGTTTTTT. The encoded protein is CASSGREGAREKLFF. This chain links TRBV2 with TRBJ1-4; 7 bases agree with TRBD1. The V gene's germline CDR1 is SNHLY and CDR2 FYNNEI. Trimming cost V 6 bases and J 8 bases; bases outside gene matches: 12. The CDR3 length is 15 residues.

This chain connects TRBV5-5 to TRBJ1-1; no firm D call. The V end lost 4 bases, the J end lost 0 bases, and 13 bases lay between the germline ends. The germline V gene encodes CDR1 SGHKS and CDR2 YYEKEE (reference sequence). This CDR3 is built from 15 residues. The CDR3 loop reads CASSPLTSMNTEAFF. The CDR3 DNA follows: TGTGCCAGCAGCCCCCTGACAAGTATGAACACTGAAGCTTTCTTT.

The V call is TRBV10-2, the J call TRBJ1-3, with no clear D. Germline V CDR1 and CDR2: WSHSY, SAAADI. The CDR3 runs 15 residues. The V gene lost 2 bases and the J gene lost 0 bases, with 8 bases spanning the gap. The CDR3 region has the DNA TGCGCCAGCAGTGAGATCAGACCCTCTGGAAACACCATATATTTT. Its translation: CASSEIRPSGNTIYF.

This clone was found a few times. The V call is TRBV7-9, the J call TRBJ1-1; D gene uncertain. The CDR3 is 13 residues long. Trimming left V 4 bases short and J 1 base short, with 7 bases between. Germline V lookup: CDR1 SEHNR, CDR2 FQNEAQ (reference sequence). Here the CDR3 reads CASSSNQNTEAFF. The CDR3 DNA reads TGTGCCAGCAGCTCAAACCAGAACACTGAAGCTTTCTTT.

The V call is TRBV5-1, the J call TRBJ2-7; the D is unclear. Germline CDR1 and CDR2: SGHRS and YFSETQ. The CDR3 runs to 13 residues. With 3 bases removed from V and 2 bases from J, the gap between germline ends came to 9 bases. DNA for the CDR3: TGCGCCAGCAGCTCCTTACCCACCTACGAGCAGTACTTC. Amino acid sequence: CASSSLPTYEQYF. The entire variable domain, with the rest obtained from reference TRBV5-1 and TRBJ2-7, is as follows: KAGVTQTPRYLIKTRGQQVTLSCSPISGHRSVSWYQQTPGQGLQFLFEYFSETQRNKGNFPGRFSGRQFSNSRSEMNVSTLELGDSALYLCASSSLPTYEQYFGPGTRLTVT.

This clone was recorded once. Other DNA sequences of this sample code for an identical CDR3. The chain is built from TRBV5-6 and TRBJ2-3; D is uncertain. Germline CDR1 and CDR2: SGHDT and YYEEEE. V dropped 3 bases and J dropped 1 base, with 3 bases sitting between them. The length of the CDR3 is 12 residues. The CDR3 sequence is CASSSGTDTQYF. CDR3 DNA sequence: TGTGCCAGCAGCTCGGGCACAGATACGCAGTATTTT.

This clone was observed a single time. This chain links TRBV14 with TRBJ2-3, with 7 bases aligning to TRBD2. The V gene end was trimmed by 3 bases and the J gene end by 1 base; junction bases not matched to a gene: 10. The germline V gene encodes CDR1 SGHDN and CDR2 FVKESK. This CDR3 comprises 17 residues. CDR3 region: CASSHLAQREGTDTQYF. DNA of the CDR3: TGTGCCAGCAGCCATCTTGCCCAACGGGAGGGCACAGATACGCAGTATTTT.

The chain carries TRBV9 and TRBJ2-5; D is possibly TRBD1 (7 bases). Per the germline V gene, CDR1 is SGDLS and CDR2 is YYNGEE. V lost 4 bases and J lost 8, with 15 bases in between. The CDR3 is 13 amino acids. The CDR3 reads CASSPSRGVTQYF. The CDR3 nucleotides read TGTGCCAGCAGCCCATCCAGGGGGGTAACCCAGTACTTC.

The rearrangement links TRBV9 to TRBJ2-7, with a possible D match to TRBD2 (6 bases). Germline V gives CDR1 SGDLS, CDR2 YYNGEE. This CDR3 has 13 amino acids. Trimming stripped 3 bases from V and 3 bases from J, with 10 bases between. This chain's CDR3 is CASSATSSYEQYF. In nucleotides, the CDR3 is TGTGCCAGCAGCGCCACTAGCAGCTACGAGCAGTACTTC.

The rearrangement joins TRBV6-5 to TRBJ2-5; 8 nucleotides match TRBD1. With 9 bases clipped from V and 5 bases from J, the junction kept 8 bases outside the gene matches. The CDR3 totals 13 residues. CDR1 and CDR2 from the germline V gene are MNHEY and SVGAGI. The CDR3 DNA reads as TGTGCCAGTGGGGTGGACAGGGAGGAGACCCAGTACTTC. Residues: CASGVDREETQYF.

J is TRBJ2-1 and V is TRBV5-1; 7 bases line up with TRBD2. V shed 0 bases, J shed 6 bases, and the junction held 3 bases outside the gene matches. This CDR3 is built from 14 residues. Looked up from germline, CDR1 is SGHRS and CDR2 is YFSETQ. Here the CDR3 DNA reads TGCGCCAGCAGCTTGGGTCTAGCGGCCAATGAGCAGTTCTTC. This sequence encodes CASSLGLAANEQFF.

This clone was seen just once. For the CDR3, the DNA is TGTGCCAGCAGACCCAGACAGGGGGCAACAGCTTTCTTT. Translated: CASRPRQGATAFF. The gene calls are TRBV27 and TRBJ1-1, with 10 bases that match TRBD1. This CDR3 region has 13 residues. The trim removed 6 bases at V and 10 bases at J, leaving 8 bases unmatched. Germline CDR1 is MNHEY and CDR2 is SMNVEV (reference sequence).

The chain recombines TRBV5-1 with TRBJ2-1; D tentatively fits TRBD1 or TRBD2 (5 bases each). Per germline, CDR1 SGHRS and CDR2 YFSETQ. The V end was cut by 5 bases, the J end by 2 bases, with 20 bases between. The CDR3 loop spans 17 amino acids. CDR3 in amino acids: CASRTGRGAGTYNEQFF. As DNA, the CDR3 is TGCGCCAGCAGAACGGGACGTGGGGCAGGTACCTACAATGAGCAGTTCTTC.

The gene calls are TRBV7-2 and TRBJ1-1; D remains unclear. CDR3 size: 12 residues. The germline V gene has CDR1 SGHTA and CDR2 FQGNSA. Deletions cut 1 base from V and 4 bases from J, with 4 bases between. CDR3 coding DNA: TGTGCCAGCAGCTTAGACGCCACTGAAGCTTTCTTT. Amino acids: CASSLDATEAFF.

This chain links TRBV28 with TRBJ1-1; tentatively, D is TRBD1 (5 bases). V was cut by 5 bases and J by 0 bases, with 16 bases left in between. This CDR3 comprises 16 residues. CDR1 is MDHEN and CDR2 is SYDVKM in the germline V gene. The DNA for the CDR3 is TGTGCCAGCAGTGTTCTTGGGGCAGGGATGAACACTGAAGCTTTCTTT. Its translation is CASSVLGAGMNTEAFF.

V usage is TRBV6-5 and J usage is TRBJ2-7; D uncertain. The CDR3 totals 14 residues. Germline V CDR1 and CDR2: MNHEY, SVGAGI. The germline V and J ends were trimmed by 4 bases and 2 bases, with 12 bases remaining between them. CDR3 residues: CASSLDLLTYEQYF. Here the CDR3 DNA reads TGTGCCAGCAGTTTGGACCTTCTGACCTACGAGCAGTACTTC.

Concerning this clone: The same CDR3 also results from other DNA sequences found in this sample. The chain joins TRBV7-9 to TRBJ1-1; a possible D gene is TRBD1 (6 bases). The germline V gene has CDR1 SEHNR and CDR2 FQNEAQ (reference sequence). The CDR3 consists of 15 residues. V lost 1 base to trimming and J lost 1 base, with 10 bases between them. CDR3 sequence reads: CASSLERGANTEAFF. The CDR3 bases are TGTGCCAGCAGCTTAGAGCGGGGGGCGAACACTGAAGCTTTCTTT.

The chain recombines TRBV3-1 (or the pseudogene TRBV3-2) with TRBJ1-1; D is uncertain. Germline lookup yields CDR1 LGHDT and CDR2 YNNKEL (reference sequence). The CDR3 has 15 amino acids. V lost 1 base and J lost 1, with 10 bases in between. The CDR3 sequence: CASSQGLIKNTEAFF. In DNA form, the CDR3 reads TGTGCCAGCAGCCAAGGACTGATCAAGAACACTGAAGCTTTCTTT.

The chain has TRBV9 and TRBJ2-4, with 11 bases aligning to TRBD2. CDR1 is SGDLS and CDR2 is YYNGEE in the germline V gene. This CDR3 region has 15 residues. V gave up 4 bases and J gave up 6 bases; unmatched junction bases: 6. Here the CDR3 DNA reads TGTGCCAGCAGCATTGCCGGGACTAGCGGAAACATTCAGTACTTC. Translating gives CASSIAGTSGNIQYF.

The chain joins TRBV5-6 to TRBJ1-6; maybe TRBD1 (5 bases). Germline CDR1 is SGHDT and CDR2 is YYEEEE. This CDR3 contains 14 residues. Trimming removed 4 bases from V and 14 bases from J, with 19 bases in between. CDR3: CASSPGISVRSLHF. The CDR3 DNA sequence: TGTGCCAGCAGCCCAGGGATTTCAGTTCGGTCCCTCCACTTT.

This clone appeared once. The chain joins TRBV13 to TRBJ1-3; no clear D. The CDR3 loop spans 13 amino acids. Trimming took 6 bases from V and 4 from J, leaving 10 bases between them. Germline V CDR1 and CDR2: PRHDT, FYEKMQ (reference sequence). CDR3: CASSADGGNTIYF. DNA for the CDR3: TGTGCCAGCAGTGCGGACGGAGGAAACACCATATATTTT.

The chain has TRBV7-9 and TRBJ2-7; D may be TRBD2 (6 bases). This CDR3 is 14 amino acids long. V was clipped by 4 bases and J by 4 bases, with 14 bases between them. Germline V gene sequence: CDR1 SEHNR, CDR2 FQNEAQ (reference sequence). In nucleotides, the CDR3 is TGTGCCAGCAGCTCCTCTCTGACTAGTTACGAGCAGTACTTC. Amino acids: CASSSSLTSYEQYF.

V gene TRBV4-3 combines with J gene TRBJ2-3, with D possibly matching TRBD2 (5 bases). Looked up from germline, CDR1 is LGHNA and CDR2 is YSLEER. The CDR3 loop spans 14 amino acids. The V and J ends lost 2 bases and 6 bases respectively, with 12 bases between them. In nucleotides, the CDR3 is TGCGCCAGCAGCCAACTCCTAGCCGGGGATACGCAGTATTTT. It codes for CASSQLLAGDTQYF.

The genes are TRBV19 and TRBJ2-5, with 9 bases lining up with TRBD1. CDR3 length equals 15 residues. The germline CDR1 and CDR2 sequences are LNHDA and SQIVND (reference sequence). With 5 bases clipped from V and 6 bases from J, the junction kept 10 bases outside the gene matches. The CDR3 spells CASSDRDRDMKTQYF. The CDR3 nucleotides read TGTGCCAGTAGTGACCGGGACAGGGACATGAAGACCCAGTACTTC.

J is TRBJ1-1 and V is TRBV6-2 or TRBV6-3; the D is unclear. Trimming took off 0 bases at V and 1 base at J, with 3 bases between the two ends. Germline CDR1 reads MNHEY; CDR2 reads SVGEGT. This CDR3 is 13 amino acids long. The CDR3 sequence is CASSYSRNTEAFF. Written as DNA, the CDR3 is TGTGCCAGCAGTTACTCGAGGAACACTGAAGCTTTCTTT.

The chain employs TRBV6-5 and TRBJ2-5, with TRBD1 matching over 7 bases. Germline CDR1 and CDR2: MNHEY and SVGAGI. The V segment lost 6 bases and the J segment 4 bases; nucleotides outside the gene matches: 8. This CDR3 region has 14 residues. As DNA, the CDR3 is TGTGCCAGCAGCCAACAGGGGTTGACAGAGACCCAGTACTTC. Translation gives CASSQQGLTETQYF.

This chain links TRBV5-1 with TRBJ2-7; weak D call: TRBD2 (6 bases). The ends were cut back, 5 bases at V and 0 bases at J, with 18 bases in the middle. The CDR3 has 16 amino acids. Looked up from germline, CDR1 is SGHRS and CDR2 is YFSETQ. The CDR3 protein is CASRPSAGGSSYEQYF. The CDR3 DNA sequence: TGCGCCAGCAGACCCTCAGCGGGCGGTAGCTCCTACGAGCAGTACTTC.